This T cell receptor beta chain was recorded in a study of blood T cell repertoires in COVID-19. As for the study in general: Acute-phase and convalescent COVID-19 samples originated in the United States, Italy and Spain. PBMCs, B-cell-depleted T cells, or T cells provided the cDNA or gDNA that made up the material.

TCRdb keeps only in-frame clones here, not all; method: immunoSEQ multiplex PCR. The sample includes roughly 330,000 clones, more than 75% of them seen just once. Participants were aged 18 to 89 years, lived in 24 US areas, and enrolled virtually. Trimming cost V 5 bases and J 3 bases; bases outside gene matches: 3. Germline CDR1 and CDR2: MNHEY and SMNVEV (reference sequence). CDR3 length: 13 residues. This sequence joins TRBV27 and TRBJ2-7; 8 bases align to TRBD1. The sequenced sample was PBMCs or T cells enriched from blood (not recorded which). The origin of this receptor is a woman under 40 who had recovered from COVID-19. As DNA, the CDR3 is TGTGCCAGCAGTGTGGGACAGGTCTACGAGCAGTACTTC. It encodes CASSVGQVYEQYF.